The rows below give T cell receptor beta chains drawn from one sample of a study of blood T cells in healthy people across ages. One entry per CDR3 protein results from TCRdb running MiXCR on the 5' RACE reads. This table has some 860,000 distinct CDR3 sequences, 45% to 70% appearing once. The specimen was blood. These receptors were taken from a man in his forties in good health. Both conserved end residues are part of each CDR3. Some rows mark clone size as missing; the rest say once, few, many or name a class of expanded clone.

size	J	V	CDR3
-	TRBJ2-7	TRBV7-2	CASSLVGTRSYNEQYF
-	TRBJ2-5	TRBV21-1	CASSKGRRERGSQETQYF
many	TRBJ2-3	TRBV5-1	CASSLAISSTDTQYF
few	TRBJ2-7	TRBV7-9	CASSLANGPSSYEQYF
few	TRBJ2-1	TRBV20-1	CSARVAGGPYNEQFF
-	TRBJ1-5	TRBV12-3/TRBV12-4	CASRDRGPNQPQHF
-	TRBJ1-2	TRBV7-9	CASSSEQVYGYTF
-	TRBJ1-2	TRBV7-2	CASSSLGGYTF
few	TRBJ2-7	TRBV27	CASSHLFYEQYF
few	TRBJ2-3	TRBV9	CASSPRGRRNTQYF
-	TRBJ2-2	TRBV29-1	CSVDQNTGELFF
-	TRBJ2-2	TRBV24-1	CATSDRQNTGELFF
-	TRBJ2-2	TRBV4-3	CASSQDSRELFF
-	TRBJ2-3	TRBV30	CAWLRQFGTDTQYF
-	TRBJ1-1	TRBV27	CASSEDRGLGNTEAFF
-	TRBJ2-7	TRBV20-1	CSARGVTSGSSYEQYF
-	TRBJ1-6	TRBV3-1	CASSSTLRSYNSPLHF
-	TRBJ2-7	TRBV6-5	CASVLTLTSGRPYEQYF
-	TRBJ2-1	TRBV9	CASSARASFDEQFF
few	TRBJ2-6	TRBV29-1	CSALTGTWANVLTF
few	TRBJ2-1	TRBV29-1	CSARGGDNEQFF
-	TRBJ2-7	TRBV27	CASNTLWGRPYEQYF
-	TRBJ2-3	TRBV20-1	CSARGLREGTDTQYF
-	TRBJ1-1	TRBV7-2	CASSFSKGADTEAFF
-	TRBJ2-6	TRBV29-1	CSVSSTGGEANVLTF
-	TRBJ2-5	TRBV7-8	CASSVDRVSETQYF
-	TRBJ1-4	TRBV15	CATSRDPGSGEKLFF
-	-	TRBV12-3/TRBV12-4	CASSKPSEQYF
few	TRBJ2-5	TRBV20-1	CSAVSGFRGSQETQYF